These 4 T cell receptor beta chains came from one sample sequenced in a study of T-cell memory formation after mild COVID-19 (dated by TCRdb to 2020 to 2023). The protocol used for the library was 5' RACE. The reads were generated on an Illumina NovaSeq 6000. TCRdb reprocessed the public reads (quality trimming at Q25 with fastp, clone calling with MiXCR) and kept in-frame beta chains. A single entry per CDR3 protein holds the most common genes and DNA from its merged rows. The sample table records around 340,000 distinct CDR3 sequences; around an eighth of these occur just once. Jointly, the top ten make up approximately 20% of the sample. Sequenced sample: PBMCs or a T cell subset sorted from them (not recorded which). The receptors derive from a man between 18 and 29 years old who had mild COVID-19 (a few samples of this study predate the infection). The sample titles of this study are shuffled in the database, so cell type and time point are left out; the donor was told from shared clones.

This rearrangement joins TRBV4-2 to TRBJ1-5; 9 nucleotides match TRBD1. CDR3 length: 16 residues. V shed 2 bases and J 9 bases; nucleotides not matched to a gene: 11. The germline V gene encodes CDR1 LGHNA and CDR2 YNFKEQ. CDR3 sequence (DNA): TGTGCCAGCAGCCAACAGGGACAGGGCTTGGGTGGGCCCCAGCATTTT. Its protein product is CASSQQGQGLGGPQHF.

The rearrangement links TRBV12-3 or TRBV12-4 to TRBJ1-5; TRBD1 aligns across 7 bases. V was clipped by 6 bases and J by 4 bases; unmatched bases: 9. The CDR3 is made up of 15 amino acids. Here the CDR3 reads CASSSAGTANQPQHF. The DNA of the CDR3 is TGTGCCAGCAGCAGCGCCGGGACAGCAAATCAGCCCCAGCATTTT.

The rearrangement joins TRBV27 to TRBJ2-1; 12 positions match TRBD2. The CDR3 sequence is 16 residues long. The trim removed 5 bases at V and 8 bases at J, leaving 10 bases unmatched. Germline V lookup: CDR1 MNHEY, CDR2 SMNVEV (reference sequence). CDR3 bases: TGTGCCAGCAGTCCCCCCGGACTAGCGGGGCTGGATGAGCAGTTCTTC. Residues: CASSPPGLAGLDEQFF.

The chain is built from TRBV2 and TRBJ2-2; 9 bases align to TRBD1. From germline, CDR1 is SNHLY and CDR2 FYNNEI. V shed 0 bases and J 3 bases; nucleotides not matched to a gene: 5. The CDR3 contains 17 residues. The CDR3 DNA reads as TGTGCCAGCAGTGAAGCGCTGGGACAGGGCGACACCGGGGAGCTGTTTTTT. Translated: CASSEALGQGDTGELFF.